The sequence of this T cell receptor (beta chain) was determined in a study of Tregs in tolerant kidney transplant recipients. General study points: Nucleotide sequences could not be compared across some patients' samples due to primer changes. Expanding Tregs on activated donor B cells appeared to best identify donor-specific TCRbeta clones. Donor-specific Treg expansion exceeded global Treg expansion in tolerant patients, suggesting antigen drive.

Germline loops: CDR1 SGHVS, CDR2 FQNEAQ. The CDR3 runs to 15 residues. V was cut by 5 bases and J by 6 bases, with 17 bases left in between. Recipients received nonmyeloablative bone marrow transplants from related graft donors, with transient mixed chimerism. This table comes from immunoSEQ multiplex PCR, and its TCRdb copy is limited to in-frame clones, with some not included. The data hold tens of thousands of clones, with more than 85% observed a single time. As for this clone: What it binds is unknown.

The specimen was CD4+ T cells from blood (PBMCs), collected 12 months after the transplant. This TCR derives from a human patient who received a combined kidney and bone marrow transplant. Some T cells may be supplied by the graft donor. The chain combines TRBV7-8 with TRBJ2-1; D may be TRBD1 (6 bases). The chain's CDR3 is CASSTRTETGNEQFF. Here the CDR3 DNA reads TGTGCCAGCAGCACGCGGACAGAAACGGGCAATGAGCAGTTCTTC.